A single sample is the source of the 30 T cell receptor beta chains below, sequenced in a study of shared T cell receptors in the human thymus. Here immunoSEQ multiplex PCR was the method, and the copy in TCRdb shows in-frame clones only, minus some. The sample lists 640,000 or so clones, approximately 89% occurring once. These data were also reused for a study on human thymus T cells.

The sequencing sample was made of thymocytes. Source of these receptors: a boy under two years old with a congenital heart defect.

This clone was detected a few times. The V call is TRBV6-1, the J call TRBJ2-7; D gene unclear. Germline V lookup: CDR1 MNHNS, CDR2 SASEGT. V lost 3 bases and J lost 6, with 9 bases in between. The CDR3 contains 12 residues. The CDR3 protein is CASSETRREQYF. CDR3 sequence (DNA): TGTGCCAGCAGTGAGACTCGGCGCGAGCAGTACTTC.

V usage is TRBV2 and J usage is TRBJ2-7, with D hard to call. CDR3 length: 12 residues. In germline, CDR1 is SNHLY, CDR2 FYNNEI. Trimming took 7 bases from V and 0 from J, leaving 7 bases between them. The CDR3 nucleotides read TGTGCCAGCAAAGGCGGCTCCTACGAGCAGTACTTC. Translating it yields CASKGGSYEQYF.

The chain links TRBV5-1 to TRBJ2-3; the match to TRBD2 covers 7 bases. V lost 5 bases and J lost 2; bases outside the gene matches: 5. The CDR3 totals 14 residues. Germline-derived CDR1 and CDR2 are SGHRS and YFSETQ. CDR3 region: CASRAGVITDTQYF. The CDR3 nucleotides read TGCGCCAGCAGGGCGGGAGTTATCACAGATACGCAGTATTTT.

This rearrangement joins TRBV27 to TRBJ2-1, with TRBD1 matching 10 bases. V shed 6 bases, J shed 7 bases, and the junction held 0 bases outside the gene matches. This CDR3 spans 12 amino acids. Germline values: CDR1 MNHEY, CDR2 SMNVEV (reference sequence). CDR3 in amino acids: CASRDRGNEQFF. In DNA form, the CDR3 reads TGTGCCAGCAGGGACAGGGGGAATGAGCAGTTCTTC.

Concerning this clone: This CDR3 is also generated by other DNA sequences in the sample. The chain links TRBV19 to TRBJ1-2; weak D call: TRBD1 (5 bases). Germline values: CDR1 LNHDA, CDR2 SQIVND (reference sequence). This CDR3 is built from 13 residues. Trimming stripped 1 base from V and 7 bases from J, with 10 bases between. The CDR3 loop reads CASSIGGRGGYTF. The CDR3 DNA sequence: TGTGCCAGTAGTATAGGGGGCAGAGGTGGCTACACCTTC.

This chain connects TRBV4-3 to TRBJ2-2, with TRBD2 as a possible D gene (6 bases). The length of the CDR3 is 14 residues. Germline V gene sequence: CDR1 LGHNA, CDR2 YSLEER. The ends were cut back, 3 bases at V and 4 bases at J, with 9 bases in the middle. CDR3 sequence reads: CASSQEGPTGELFF. CDR3 in DNA: TGCGCCAGCAGCCAGGAGGGTCCCACCGGGGAGCTGTTTTTT.

In DNA, the CDR3 is TGTGCCAGCAGCCCGACCTTTAGCGGGTGGGGCACAGATACGCAGTATTTT. Its translation is CASSPTFSGWGTDTQYF. The chain uses TRBV7-9 and TRBJ2-3; 7 bases fit TRBD2. The CDR3 is 17 residues long. In germline, CDR1 is SEHNR, CDR2 FQNEAQ (reference sequence). V was pared by 5 bases and J by 1 base, with 12 bases of the junction left unmatched.

The chain combines TRBV4-3 with TRBJ2-2; 7 bases are a match to TRBD1. Germline V gene sequence: CDR1 LGHNA, CDR2 YSLEER. Losses at the gene ends were 0 bases for V and 2 bases for J; bases not matched to a gene: 3. This CDR3 contains 16 residues. This chain's CDR3 is CASSQDRQGNTGELFF. The CDR3 bases are TGCGCCAGCAGCCAAGATAGACAGGGCAACACCGGGGAGCTGTTTTTT.

This clone is a singleton in its sample. The chain joins TRBV7-9 to TRBJ2-2; D ambiguous. The V end lost 6 bases, the J end lost 1 base, and 3 bases lay between the germline ends. The length of the CDR3 is 12 residues. The germline V gene encodes CDR1 SEHNR and CDR2 FQNEAQ (reference sequence). CDR3 region: CASRRNTGELFF. The CDR3 DNA follows: TGTGCCAGCAGGCGGAACACCGGGGAGCTGTTTTTT. Supplemented by reference TRBV7-9 and TRBJ2-2, the full variable domain reads DTGVSQNPRHKITKRGQNVTFRCDPISEHNRLYWYRQTLGQGPEFLTYFQNEAQLEKSRLLSDRFSAERPKGSFSTLEIQRTEQGDSAMYLCASRRNTGELFFGEGSRLTVL.

This sequence joins TRBV30 and TRBJ2-2; D is possibly TRBD1 (6 bases). Trimming left V 0 bases short and J 4 bases short, with 12 bases between. In germline, CDR1 is GTSNPN, CDR2 SVGIG (reference sequence). This CDR3 spans 15 amino acids. For the CDR3, the DNA is TGTGCCTGGAGTGTAGGGGGAGTGGGCACCGGGGAGCTGTTTTTT. Residues: CAWSVGGVGTGELFF.

The chain carries TRBV6-1 and TRBJ1-6, with D unclear. The CDR3 is 16 residues long. V dropped 3 bases and J dropped 8 bases, with 17 bases sitting between them. CDR1 and CDR2 (germline): MNHNS, SASEGT. The DNA of the CDR3 is TGTGCCAGCAGTGATCTCCGGTGGGAGGTGGATTCACCCCTCCACTTT. Translation gives CASSDLRWEVDSPLHF.

The chain carries TRBV27 and TRBJ2-7, with D tentatively TRBD1 (6 bases). The germline gives CDR1 MNHEY, CDR2 SMNVEV (reference sequence). CDR3 length equals 16 residues. Trimming removed 3 bases at V and 2 bases at J, with 17 bases between. This CDR3 is CASSLSDRSTTYEQYF. The CDR3 bases are TGTGCCAGCAGTTTGTCCGACAGGAGTACAACCTACGAGCAGTACTTC.

V and J are TRBV10-3 and TRBJ1-2, with D tentatively TRBD1 (5 bases). V lost 4 bases, J lost 4 bases, and 10 bases lay in between. Germline values: CDR1 ENHRY, CDR2 SYGVKD. The CDR3 contains 13 residues. The CDR3: CAISVGGGYGYTF. CDR3 DNA sequence: TGTGCCATCAGTGTGGGGGGTGGCTATGGCTACACCTTC.

The chain joins TRBV5-1 to TRBJ2-7; 9 bases agree with TRBD1. CDR1 is SGHRS and CDR2 is YFSETQ in the germline V gene. The ends lost 4 bases at V and 3 bases at J; junction bases unmatched: 11. This CDR3 contains 16 residues. The DNA for the CDR3 is TGCGCCAGCAGCCCGACTGACAGGGGGATTTTCTACGAGCAGTACTTC. It yields the protein CASSPTDRGIFYEQYF.

This chain uses TRBV4-2 with TRBJ2-5, with TRBD2 identical over 8 bases. The CDR3 covers 16 residues. V was pared by 2 bases and J by 2 bases, with 7 bases of the junction left unmatched. CDR1 and CDR2 from the germline V gene are LGHNA and YNFKEQ. The CDR3 is CASSQYGGGKQETQYF. For the CDR3, the DNA is TGTGCCAGCAGCCAATACGGCGGGGGGAAACAAGAGACCCAGTACTTC.

This chain uses TRBV5-1 with TRBJ1-2; D perhaps matches TRBD1 (5 bases). The germline CDR1 and CDR2 sequences are SGHRS and YFSETQ. The CDR3 is made up of 14 amino acids. V lost 0 bases and J lost 5, with 11 bases in between. For the CDR3, the DNA is TGCGCCAGCAGCTTGGTTGACAGACAATATGGCTACACCTTC. Protein product: CASSLVDRQYGYTF.

The chain uses TRBV30 and TRBJ2-7, with 9 bases that match TRBD1. CDR3 length equals 19 residues. From germline, CDR1 is GTSNPN and CDR2 SVGIG (reference sequence). V lost 2 bases to trimming and J lost 4 bases; unmatched junction nucleotides: 21. CDR3 region: CAWSTGTGPYYHLPYEQYF. For the CDR3, the DNA is TGTGCCTGGAGTACCGGGACAGGGCCCTATTACCACCTCCCTTACGAGCAGTACTTC. The variable domain in full, completed from reference TRBV30 and TRBJ2-7, reads SQTIHQWPATLVQPVGSPLSLECTVEGTSNPNLYWYRQAAGRGLQLLFYSVGIGQISSEVPQNLSASRPQDRQFILSSKKLLLSDSGFYLCAWSTGTGPYYHLPYEQYFGPGTRLTVT.

This clone is a singleton in its sample. The chain uses TRBV19 and TRBJ1-5, with 10 bases aligning to TRBD1. Germline CDR1 and CDR2: LNHDA and SQIVND (reference sequence). The CDR3 loop spans 15 amino acids. Trimming took 6 bases from V and 0 from J; bases not matched to a gene: 2. CDR3 sequence (DNA): TGTGCCAGTAGGCGGGACAGGGGTAGCAATCAGCCCCAGCATTTT. It specifies CASRRDRGSNQPQHF.

The chain combines TRBV7-2 with TRBJ1-1; D remains unclear. The germline V gene has CDR1 SGHTA and CDR2 FQGNSA. Trimming stripped 1 base from V and 1 base from J, with 13 bases between. The CDR3 covers 16 residues. CDR3 amino acids: CASSLVSGSQNTEAFF. CDR3 coding DNA: TGTGCCAGCAGCTTAGTAAGCGGGAGCCAGAACACTGAAGCTTTCTTT.

J is TRBJ2-1 and V is TRBV4-3; TRBD2 matches 7 bases. With 1 base clipped from V and 2 bases from J, the junction kept 17 bases outside the gene matches. Germline CDR1 reads LGHNA; CDR2 reads YSLEER. The CDR3 consists of 20 residues. CDR3 sequence (DNA): TGCGCCAGCAGCCAAGGGGGACCTGGGGTGCGGGAGAGTGCCTACAATGAGCAGTTCTTC. It translates to CASSQGGPGVRESAYNEQFF.

This clone came up a few times. The CDR3 region is CASSLEGQGGLGNTIYF. The CDR3 nucleotides are TGTGCCAGCAGCTTAGAGGGACAGGGAGGTCTCGGAAACACCATATATTTT. The rearrangement links TRBV7-9 to TRBJ1-3; TRBD1 matches at 9 bases. The CDR3 runs 17 residues. The trim removed 1 base at V and 4 bases at J, leaving 8 bases unmatched. Germline CDR1 and CDR2: SEHNR and FQNEAQ (reference sequence).

This clone appeared a single time. The genes are TRBV4-1 and TRBJ2-4; D might be TRBD2 (6 bases). The CDR3 has 17 residues. CDR1 MGHRA and CDR2 YSYEKL come from the germline V gene. Deletions cut 2 bases from V and 0 bases from J, with 14 bases between. CDR3 in DNA: TGCGCCAGCAGCCAAAGGGGCGGGATGTTAGCCAAAAACATTCAGTACTTC. It translates to CASSQRGGMLAKNIQYF.

The chain has TRBV7-8 and TRBJ2-7, with 7 bases matching TRBD2. V gave up 3 bases and J gave up 7 bases; unmatched junction bases: 12. Germline V lookup: CDR1 SGHVS, CDR2 FQNEAQ. The CDR3 totals 15 residues. Written as DNA, the CDR3 is TGTGCCAGCAGCTTGGCGCCTAACGGTAGCGGGGAGCAGTACTTC. Residues: CASSLAPNGSGEQYF.

The chain recombines TRBV7-2 with TRBJ2-7; perhaps TRBD1 as D (5 bases). CDR1 SGHTA and CDR2 FQGNSA come from the germline V gene. The CDR3 contains 16 residues. V was trimmed by 2 bases and J by 2 bases, leaving 16 bases between them. In nucleotides, the CDR3 is TGTGCCAGCAGCTTATTTCGTGTCGCAGGGCCCTACGAGCAGTACTTC. Protein sequence: CASSLFRVAGPYEQYF.

This clone was seen more than once but under ten times. Here the CDR3 DNA reads TGTGCCAGCAGTTTATGGGGCGGGGGAGGCACTGAAGCTTTCTTT. Translating gives CASSLWGGGGTEAFF. The V gene is TRBV28, the J gene TRBJ1-1; D perhaps matches TRBD1 (5 bases). CDR3 length: 15 amino acids. V lost 0 bases and J lost 4, with 12 bases in between. Germline CDR1 MDHEN, CDR2 SYDVKM.

The J gene is TRBJ1-4, the V gene TRBV7-9; 8 positions match TRBD1. This CDR3 comprises 18 residues. J was trimmed by 1 base and V by 7 bases; bases with no gene match: 14. Germline V CDR1 and CDR2: SEHNR, FQNEAQ (reference sequence). Here the CDR3 DNA reads TGTGCCAGCACCGTACAAAGACAGGGGACGAGAACTAATGAAAAACTGTTTTTT. This gives the protein CASTVQRQGTRTNEKLFF.

The rearrangement joins TRBV21-1 to TRBJ1-6; the listed D gene, TRBD1, was not tested against the DNA. TRBV21-1 is listed as a pseudogene. The CDR3 is made up of 15 amino acids. The chain's CDR3 is CASSKPKTGVGPLHF. As DNA, the CDR3 is TGTGCCAGCAGCAAACCAAAGACAGGGGTAGGGCCCCTCCACTTT.

This chain joins TRBV21-1 and TRBJ2-5; the table assigns TRBD1, which was not confirmed against the DNA. The end of the DNA aligns better with TRBJ2-7, so the J call may be wrong. TRBV21-1 constitutes a pseudogene. The CDR3 is 15 amino acids. CDR3 nucleotides: TGTGCCAGCAGCAAAGGGGTCGCAGGAACCTACGAGCAGTACTTC. It codes for CASSKGVAGTYEQYF.

V gene TRBV9 combines with J gene TRBJ2-5; 7 nucleotides align to TRBD1. The CDR3 is 16 residues long. Unmatched junction bases numbered 13, after V lost 5 bases and J lost 3 bases. CDR1 SGDLS and CDR2 YYNGEE come from the germline V gene. The chain's CDR3 is CASSLPRGKAEETQYF. DNA of the CDR3: TGTGCCAGCAGTCTCCCCAGGGGGAAGGCTGAAGAGACCCAGTACTTC.

The J gene is TRBJ2-2, the V gene TRBV7-8; tentative D call: TRBD2 (7 bases). The CDR3 runs to 20 residues. V lost 2 bases, J lost 6 bases, and 28 bases lay in between. CDR1 is SGHVS, CDR2 FQNEAQ, per germline. CDR3 in amino acids: CASSLLGSWGGLGLSGELFF. The CDR3, as DNA: TGTGCCAGCAGCTTATTAGGGTCCTGGGGGGGGCTCGGTTTGTCCGGGGAGCTGTTTTTT.